A selection of T cell receptor beta chains follows, all from one sample in a study of T-cell memory formation after mild COVID-19. Each CDR3 protein gets one entry after TCRdb re-called the 5' RACE reads with MiXCR. The data show some 45,000 distinct CDR3 sequences, with less than 35% seen just once and roughly two fifths held by the top ten. The sample consisted of PBMCs or a T cell subset sorted from them (not recorded which). The receptors come from a man younger than 30 who had mild COVID-19 (a few samples of this study predate the infection). Cell type and time point are not known. CDR3s include the opening cysteine and the closing phenylalanine or tryptophan. A D gene is named only where the DNA matches it firmly. Part of the rows lack a size; the others show once, few, many or a class for expanded clones.

j_call v_call clone_size d_call cdr3_aa cdr3_nt
TRBJ1-5 TRBV15 few TRBD1 CATEPGTGHQPQHF TGTGCCACCGAGCCCGGGACAGGGCATCAGCCCCAGCATTTT
TRBJ1-1 TRBV7-8 . . CASSPYLLMNTEAFF TGTGCCAGCAGCCCATACCTTCTGATGAACACTGAAGCTTTCTTT
TRBJ1-4 TRBV6-5 once TRBD1 CASSLGQGAGANEKLFF TGTGCCAGCAGTTTGGGCCAGGGGGCAGGAGCTAATGAAAAACTGTTTTTT
TRBJ2-7 TRBV10-3 few . CAISAPTQGSSYEQYF TGTGCCATCAGCGCCCCCACGCAGGGAAGCTCCTACGAGCAGTACTTC
TRBJ2-3 TRBV4-3 few TRBD2 CASSQDTDQRGGRRDTQYF TGCGCCAGCAGCCAAGACACCGACCAGCGGGGGGGCCGAAGAGATACGCAGTATTTT
TRBJ2-2 TRBV5-1 few TRBD1 CAIGQENTGELFF TGCGCCATAGGACAGGAGAACACCGGGGAGCTGTTTTTT
TRBJ1-2 TRBV4-1 . TRBD1 CASSQPQGGNYGYTF TGCGCCAGCAGCCAACCTCAGGGGGGGAACTATGGCTACACCTTC
TRBJ2-5 TRBV6-2/TRBV6-3 few TRBD2 CASSSSGLPFKSQETQYF TGTGCCAGCAGTTCGTCGGGACTACCGTTTAAGAGTCAAGAGACCCAGTACTTC
TRBJ1-1 TRBV7-9 . . CASSFGDTEAFF TGTGCCAGCAGCTTCGGGGACACTGAAGCTTTCTTT
TRBJ2-5 TRBV29-1 many . CSVEGREGETQYF TGCAGCGTTGAAGGGCGCGAGGGAGAGACCCAGTACTTC
TRBJ2-3 TRBV7-9 few . CASSLAGVRTDTQYF TGTGCCAGCAGCTTAGCCGGGGTCCGGACAGATACGCAGTATTTT
TRBJ2-1 TRBV7-9 . . CASSSRSAPLNEQFF TGTGCCAGCAGCTCCAGGAGTGCCCCCCTCAATGAGCAGTTCTTC
TRBJ2-7 TRBV19 . TRBD1 CASSQQGAAYEQYF TGTGCCAGTAGTCAACAGGGGGCAGCCTACGAGCAGTACTTC
TRBJ1-6 TRBV7-2 . . CASSLFWGHNSPLHF TGTGCCAGCAGCTTATTCTGGGGGCATAATTCACCCCTCCACTTT
TRBJ2-1 TRBV6-5 few . CASSQTIRGAYNEQFF TGTGCCAGCAGCCAAACAATCCGGGGGGCATACAATGAGCAGTTCTTC
TRBJ2-3 TRBV27 . . CASSLLGSASTDTQYF TGTGCCAGCAGCCTCCTCGGTAGCGCAAGCACAGATACGCAGTATTTT
TRBJ2-1 TRBV4-3 . TRBD2 CASSQWAGGRRNEQFF TGCGCCAGCAGCCAGTGGGCCGGGGGGAGAAGAAATGAGCAGTTCTTC
TRBJ2-7 TRBV15 . TRBD1 CATSRAYGTGGTEQYF TGTGCCACCAGCAGAGCCTATGGGACAGGGGGGACCGAGCAGTACTTC
TRBJ2-5 TRBV6-5 few . CASSYSSSGVGVTQYF TGTGCCAGCAGTTACTCGAGTAGTGGGGTCGGGGTGACCCAGTACTTC
TRBJ2-7 TRBV6-5 . . CASSYSGDEQYF TGTGCCAGCAGTTACTCGGGGGACGAGCAGTACTTC
TRBJ2-3 TRBV12-3/TRBV12-4 few TRBD2 CASRPRWAGDTDTQYF TGTGCCAGCAGACCCCGTTGGGCGGGAGACACAGATACGCAGTATTTT
TRBJ2-7 TRBV11-2 . . CASSPASSSYEQYF TGTGCCAGCAGCCCCGCAAGCAGCTCGTACGAGCAGTACTTC
TRBJ2-1 TRBV6-2/TRBV6-3 . TRBD1 CASQEDEGAVNEQFF TGTGCCAGCCAGGAAGACGAGGGGGCCGTCAATGAGCAGTTCTTC
TRBJ2-1 TRBV11-2 few . CASSLETNNEQFF TGTGCCAGCAGCTTAGAAACGAACAATGAGCAGTTCTTC
TRBJ2-7 TRBV7-6 . . CASSPLSGNYEQYF TGTGCCAGCAGCCCCCTGTCGGGTAACTACGAGCAGTACTTC
TRBJ1-2 TRBV7-8 . . CASSLAAGGAGLGYGYTF TGTGCCAGCAGCTTAGCGGCGGGGGGCGCGGGGCTGGGCTATGGCTACACCTTC
TRBJ2-7 TRBV29-1 . . CSVDRSDSYEQYF TGCAGCGTTGATCGAAGCGACAGCTACGAGCAGTACTTC
TRBJ2-5 TRBV15 . TRBD1 CATSRAWSDRGYQETQYF TGTGCCACCAGCAGAGCCTGGTCGGACAGGGGGTACCAAGAGACCCAGTACTTC
TRBJ2-2 TRBV7-3 few TRBD2 CASSFPTSGGTGELFF TGTGCCAGCAGCTTCCCGACTAGCGGGGGCACCGGGGAGCTGTTTTTT
TRBJ2-5 TRBV10-3 . . CAITNGVQETQYF TGTGCCATCACGAACGGGGTCCAAGAGACCCAGTACTTC
TRBJ2-1 TRBV7-3 . . CASSITGSDEQFF TGTGCCAGCAGCATAACAGGGAGTGATGAGCAGTTCTTC
TRBJ2-5 TRBV6-5 . . CASTDYQGGETQYF TGTGCCAGCACCGATTATCAGGGCGGGGAGACCCAGTACTTC
TRBJ2-1 TRBV6-5 . . CASSYSGKAYNEQFF TGTGCCAGCAGTTACTCGGGTAAAGCCTACAATGAGCAGTTCTTC
TRBJ2-3 TRBV4-2 medium-sized TRBD2 CASSQDRGGPDTQYF TGTGCCAGCAGCCAAGATCGGGGGGGCCCAGATACGCAGTATTTT
TRBJ2-7 TRBV7-9 few TRBD2 CASSSGTSGGASPHEQYF TGTGCCAGCAGCTCCGGGACTAGCGGGGGGGCCTCTCCCCACGAGCAGTACTTC
TRBJ2-3 TRBV6-6 once TRBD1 CASTIGQGAADTQYF TGTGCCAGCACGATTGGACAGGGGGCAGCAGATACGCAGTATTTT
TRBJ1-1 TRBV20-1 . . CSAQTGWGTEAFF TGCAGTGCTCAAACAGGGTGGGGCACTGAAGCTTTCTTT
TRBJ2-2 TRBV5-5 many . CASSLAWGSTGELFF TGTGCCAGCAGCTTGGCTTGGGGATCCACCGGGGAGCTGTTTTTT
TRBJ2-3 TRBV6-4 many . CASSNRGTDTQYF TGTGCCAGCAGCAACAGGGGCACAGATACGCAGTATTTT
TRBJ2-1 TRBV6-5 few . CASSYSGKGGNEQFF TGTGCCAGCAGTTACAGCGGTAAGGGTGGCAATGAGCAGTTCTTC
TRBJ2-7 TRBV27 . . CASSLGGRGLYEQYF TGTGCCAGCAGTTTGGGGGGCAGGGGCTTGTACGAGCAGTACTTC